The rows below give T cell receptor beta chains drawn from one sample of a study of T cell responses to AZD1222 COVID-19 vaccine. Profiled with immunoSEQ multiplex PCR; TCRdb holds only in-frame clones, not every one. The sample holds some 190,000 clones, 85% to 90% seen once. Sequenced material: peripheral blood, taken on day 0 of AZD1222 vaccination. The receptors derive from an adult in good health. The CDR3 runs from the conserved cysteine through the conserved F or W. A D gene is named only where the DNA matches it firmly. Size is stated for part of the rows, as once, few or many counts, or as a class when the clone is expanded.

>NA|NA|TRBV6-1|TRBJ1-5
CASSEGRGVGSNQPQHF
TGTGCCAGCAGTGAGGGTCGAGGGGTGGGTAGCAATCAGCCCCAGCATTTT
>NA|NA|TRBV15|TRBJ1-6
CATSRDGVGSPLHF
TGTGCCACCAGCAGAGACGGGGTAGGCTCACCCCTCCACTTT
>once|NA|TRBV6-5|TRBJ1-1
CASSTGQSYTEAFF
TGTGCCAGCAGTACCGGACAGTCGTACACTGAAGCTTTCTTT
>NA|TRBD1|TRBV10-1|TRBJ1-1
CASSESGQAEAFF
TGCGCCAGCAGTGAGTCTGGACAGGCTGAAGCTTTCTTT
>NA|NA|TRBV12-3/TRBV12-4|TRBJ2-1
CASRGYRVDEQFF
TGTGCCAGCAGGGGCTACAGGGTCGATGAGCAGTTCTTC
>few|NA|TRBV28|TRBJ2-2
CASSLSNREVGGELFF
TGTGCCAGCAGTTTATCCAACAGGGAGGTGGGCGGGGAGCTGTTTTTT
>NA|TRBD1|TRBV6-5|TRBJ1-5
CASARGLDQPQHF
TGTGCCAGCGCCAGGGGGCTAGATCAGCCCCAGCATTTT
>NA|NA|TRBV10-3|TRBJ1-1
CAISDRTGTEAFF
TGTGCCATCAGTGACCGGACTGGGACTGAAGCTTTCTTT
>NA|NA|TRBV11-2|TRBJ2-6
CASSLIGGSGANVLTF
TGTGCCAGCAGCTTAATCGGGGGCTCTGGGGCCAACGTCCTGACTTTC
>many|NA|TRBV2|TRBJ2-1
CASSEALGGGTDNEQFF
TGTGCCAGCAGTGAAGCGCTTGGGGGGGGGACAGACAATGAGCAGTTCTTC
>NA|NA|TRBV18|TRBJ1-2
CASSPDRSHGYTF
TGTGCCAGCTCCCCCGACAGGTCCCATGGCTACACCTTC
>NA|NA|TRBV6-5|TRBJ1-1
CASSPRGTVSTEAFF
TGTGCCAGCAGTCCCCGGGGGACTGTTTCCACTGAAGCTTTCTTT
>NA|TRBD1|TRBV5-1|TRBJ2-7
CASSHGTGGTYEQYF
TGCGCCAGCAGCCATGGGACAGGGGGTACCTACGAGCAGTACTTC
>few|TRBD1|TRBV2|TRBJ2-7
CASRGQATYEQYF
TGTGCCAGCAGGGGACAGGCAACCTACGAGCAGTACTTC
>once|NA|TRBV5-1|TRBJ1-1
CASSLGARSTEAFF
TGCGCCAGCAGCTTGGGGGCGAGGAGCACTGAAGCTTTCTTT
>few|NA|TRBV6-2/TRBV6-3|TRBJ1-4
CASSYGQLATNEKLFF
TGTGCCAGCAGTTACGGACAGCTTGCAACTAATGAAAAACTGTTTTTT